The 16 T cell receptor beta chains below come from one sample, sequenced in a study of blood T cell repertoires in COVID-19. Profiling relied on immunoSEQ multiplex PCR, and the TCRdb table lists in-frame clones only, not all of them. This sample has about 270,000 clones, with about 87% found just once. Sequencing used PBMCs or T cells enriched from blood (not recorded which). Receptors were obtained from a woman aged 25 to 39 with acute COVID-19.

The rearrangement joins TRBV11-2 to TRBJ2-2; 9 bases fit TRBD1. This CDR3 has 16 residues. J was trimmed by 7 bases and V by 1 base; bases with no gene match: 7. Germline V gene lookup returns CDR1 SGHAT and CDR2 FQNNGV. This CDR3 reads CASSLVGQGLFGELFF. For the CDR3, the DNA is TGTGCCAGCAGCTTAGTAGGACAGGGGTTGTTCGGGGAGCTGTTTTTT.

This chain joins TRBV19 and TRBJ2-1, with TRBD2 matching 7 bases. This CDR3 contains 13 residues. Germline V gene sequence: CDR1 LNHDA, CDR2 SQIVND (reference sequence). Unmatched junction bases numbered 3, after V lost 8 bases and J lost 2 bases. The CDR3 sequence: CASWAGAYNEQFF. The CDR3 nucleotides read TGTGCCAGTTGGGCGGGGGCCTACAATGAGCAGTTCTTC.

V usage is TRBV5-1 and J usage is TRBJ2-5; 8 bases align to TRBD1. The CDR3 length is 14 residues. The germline CDR1 and CDR2 sequences are SGHRS and YFSETQ. V lost 3 bases, J lost 3 bases, and 4 bases stayed unmatched. In DNA form, the CDR3 reads TGCGCCAGCAGCTATGGACAGGGCGAAGAGACCCAGTACTTC. It specifies CASSYGQGEETQYF.

This rearrangement joins TRBV29-1 to TRBJ2-2; 15 nucleotides match TRBD2. V trimming: 1 base; J trimming: 1 base; junction bases outside the gene matches: 4. Germline V CDR1 and CDR2: SQVTM, ANQGSEA. The CDR3 contains 18 residues. The CDR3 region has the DNA TGCAGCGTTGAAGGGGTGGGACTAGCGGGAGGGAACACCGGGGAGCTGTTTTTT. This codes for CSVEGVGLAGGNTGELFF.

V gene TRBV4-1 combines with J gene TRBJ1-3, with D possibly matching TRBD1 (6 bases). CDR3 length: 21 amino acids. Trimming removed 3 bases at V and 2 bases at J, with 29 bases between. Germline V gene sequence: CDR1 MGHRA, CDR2 YSYEKL. The CDR3 sequence: CASSHSGTYLGMDPTGNTIYF. The CDR3 DNA sequence: TGCGCCAGCAGCCACTCCGGGACATACCTCGGTATGGACCCCACTGGAAACACCATATATTTT.

This clone was picked up a small number of times. The chain employs TRBV6-5 and TRBJ2-3, with 8 bases matching TRBD2. V lost 5 bases to trimming and J lost 0 bases; unmatched junction nucleotides: 4. In germline, CDR1 is MNHEY, CDR2 SVGAGI. This CDR3 is built from 15 residues. Here the CDR3 DNA reads TGTGCCAGCAGTCGGTCTAGCGGGAGCACAGATACGCAGTATTTT. The encoded protein is CASSRSSGSTDTQYF.

This chain's CDR3 is CASWGSGQGGYTF. The CDR3 bases are TGTGCCAGCTGGGGTTCGGGACAGGGTGGCTACACCTTC. The J gene is TRBJ1-2, the V gene TRBV3-1 (or the pseudogene TRBV3-2); 9 nucleotides line up with TRBD1. The CDR3 runs 13 residues. CDR1 LGHDT and CDR2 YNNKEL come from the germline V gene (reference sequence). V lost 8 bases and J lost 7; bases outside the gene matches: 8.

The chain employs TRBV28 and TRBJ2-7; TRBD1 matches at 8 bases. The CDR3 loop spans 15 amino acids. The junction had 8 bases not matched to a gene; V was cut back by 6 bases and J by 1 base. Germline V gene data show CDR1 as MDHEN and CDR2 as SYDVKM. The CDR3 protein is CASSTPGTGSYEQYF. CDR3 sequence (DNA): TGTGCCAGCAGCACGCCCGGGACAGGTTCCTACGAGCAGTACTTC.

The chain links TRBV28 to TRBJ1-4, with D unclear. CDR1 is MDHEN and CDR2 is SYDVKM in the germline V gene. The CDR3 runs 15 residues. Trimming took off 3 bases at V and 1 base at J, with 9 bases between the two ends. As DNA, the CDR3 is TGTGCCAGCAGTTTTAAACCGGGAACTAATGAAAAACTGTTTTTT. Protein: CASSFKPGTNEKLFF.

The chain joins TRBV28 to TRBJ1-1, with TRBD1 identical over 8 bases. CDR3 length equals 12 residues. Per germline, CDR1 MDHEN and CDR2 SYDVKM. V shed 7 bases, J shed 6 bases, and the junction held 4 bases outside the gene matches. CDR3 residues: CASIIQGAEAFF. In nucleotides, the CDR3 is TGTGCCAGCATCATACAGGGGGCTGAAGCTTTCTTT. Full variable domain (missing parts from reference TRBV28 and TRBJ1-1): DVKVTQSSRYLVKRTGEKVFLECVQDMDHENMFWYRQDPGLGLRLIYFSYDVKMKEKGDIPEGYSVSREKKERFSLILESASTNQTSMYLCASIIQGAEAFFGQGTRLTVV.

The J gene is TRBJ2-3, the V gene TRBV2, with D tentatively TRBD1 (6 bases). Germline V gene sequence: CDR1 SNHLY, CDR2 FYNNEI. CDR3 length: 15 residues. V lost 3 bases, J lost 2 bases, and 12 bases lay in between. The CDR3 region has the DNA TGTGCCAGCAGTGAGCAGGGGCAGGACACAGATACGCAGTATTTT. It encodes CASSEQGQDTDTQYF.

The J gene is TRBJ2-7, the V gene TRBV18; TRBD2 aligns across 7 bases. This CDR3 spans 14 amino acids. Germline V lookup: CDR1 KGHSH, CDR2 LQKENI. J lost 4 bases, V lost 4 bases, and 7 bases had no gene match. The CDR3 here is CASSLPGTIYEQYF. The CDR3 coding sequence is TGTGCCAGCTCACTACCCGGGACTATATACGAGCAGTACTTC.

The rearrangement links TRBV9 to TRBJ2-3, with D perhaps matching TRBD2 (5 bases). V was pared by 2 bases and J by 2 bases, with 15 bases between. The CDR3 extends over 16 amino acids. Germline CDR1 is SGDLS and CDR2 is YYNGEE. In nucleotides, the CDR3 is TGTGCCAGCAGCGTTCAGCGGCCGCAGACCACAGATACGCAGTATTTT. It specifies CASSVQRPQTTDTQYF.

The chain combines TRBV21-1 with TRBJ1-1; the D segment call TRBD1 is taken from the table without a DNA check. TRBV21-1 corresponds to a pseudogene. The CDR3 has 16 amino acids. The DNA of the CDR3 is TGTGCCGTCTTCGGACTGATTTCGCGACAGGAACTTAAAGCTTTCTTT. This translates into CAVFGLISRQELKAFF.

The chain employs TRBV28 and TRBJ1-5; TRBD1 aligns across 8 bases. Germline CDR1 reads MDHEN; CDR2 reads SYDVKM. V shed 4 bases, J shed 5 bases, and the junction held 7 bases outside the gene matches. This CDR3 is 15 amino acids long. CDR3 in DNA: TGTGCCAGCAGTTACCCGACAGGGGTGGATCAGCCCCAGCATTTT. Protein sequence: CASSYPTGVDQPQHF.

A single count supports this clone. CDR3 region: CASSPSGRFNTGELFF. CDR3 DNA: TGTGCCAGCAGTCCGAGCGGCAGATTCAACACCGGGGAGCTGTTTTTT. V is TRBV9 and J is TRBJ2-2; tentatively, D is TRBD2 (5 bases). The germline V and J ends were trimmed by 5 bases and 2 bases, with 16 bases remaining between them. The CDR3 contains 16 residues. CDR1 and CDR2 from the germline V gene are SGDLS and YYNGEE. The full variable domain, its missing parts supplied by reference TRBV9 and TRBJ2-2, is DSGVTQTPKHLITATGQRVTLRCSPRSGDLSVYWYQQSLDQGLQFLIQYYNGEERAKGNILERFSAQQFPDLHSELNLSSLELGDSALYFCASSPSGRFNTGELFFGEGSRLTVL.